This entry describes one T cell receptor beta chain. The ends were cut back, 3 bases at V and 8 bases at J, with 11 bases in the middle. The length of the CDR3 is 13 residues. Per germline, CDR1 SEHNR and CDR2 FQNEAQ (reference sequence). This entry is derived from a study of blood T cell repertoires in COVID-19. Sequencing used immunoSEQ multiplex PCR; TCRdb keeps in-frame clones, though not all of them. The top ten hold under 1.1% of the sample, which has approximately 330,000 clones, around 89% seen once. The chain is built from TRBV7-9 and TRBJ2-1; D perhaps matches TRBD2 (7 bases). This receptor was taken from a woman between 40 and 50 years old with COVID-19, enrolled during active disease. Sequencing used peripheral blood. The CDR3 DNA follows: TGTGCCAGCAGCTTCGGGGGGCGGCATGAGCAGTTCTTC. Translation: CASSFGGRHEQFF.